This T cell receptor beta chain came from a study of blood T cell repertoires in COVID-19. The overall study: COVID-19 samples, acute and convalescent, were from the United States, Italy and Spain. The analysed material was cDNA or gDNA that came from T cells, B-cell-depleted T cells, or PBMCs.

In the study's own analysis: The authors estimated nucleated cell counts from reference gene primer amplification. The method was immunoSEQ multiplex PCR; TCRdb's version includes in-frame clones alone and lacks a portion of them. That table gives V, J and clone size, and the DNA gave D and trimming. Among some 54,000 clones listed, 75% to 90% were seen once. V shed 4 bases and J 9 bases; nucleotides not matched to a gene: 10. This CDR3 has 15 amino acids. Germline V lookup: CDR1 SGHAT, CDR2 FQNNGV. The source is a woman aged 55-69 years with acute or convalescent COVID-19. Sequencing input: peripheral blood. This chain joins TRBV11-2 and TRBJ2-3, with 10 bases lining up with TRBD2. This CDR3 is CASSSQSGRGGTQYF. As DNA, the CDR3 is TGTGCCAGCAGCTCCCAGAGCGGGAGGGGCGGCACGCAGTATTTT.